Following are 31 T cell receptor beta chains from one sample sequenced in a study of CD8 T cells in Susac syndrome. With random hexamers, about 0.45 to 1 ug RNA was reverse transcribed. TCRdb fed the immunoSEQ multiplex PCR reads into MiXCR, producing one record per CDR3 protein. The sample has about 210,000 distinct CDR3 sequences, about 93% seen once; the top ten hold around 0.1%. Specimen: CD4+ T cells from PBMCs. The receptors were sampled from a human donor in good health.

The chain links TRBV7-3 to TRBJ2-1; no clear D. Trimming removed 1 base from V and 8 bases from J, with 12 bases in between. The CDR3 runs to 14 residues. Germline V gene sequence: CDR1 SGHTA, CDR2 FQGTGA. Written as DNA, the CDR3 is TGTGCCAGCAGCTTAATGGGATCCCGGGATGAGCAGTTCTTC. Protein sequence: CASSLMGSRDEQFF.

CDR3 sequence reads: CASSLATNQPYGYTF. The CDR3 nucleotides are TGTGCCAGCAGCTTGGCTACAAATCAGCCCTATGGCTACACCTTC. The rearrangement uses TRBV5-6 and TRBJ1-2; no clear D. Germline CDR1 SGHDT, CDR2 YYEEEE. The CDR3 length is 15 residues. Trimming removed 0 bases from V and 4 bases from J, with 13 bases in between.

The V and J genes are TRBV15 and TRBJ1-6, with 7 bases fitting TRBD1. This CDR3 spans 16 amino acids. V shed 6 bases, J shed 10 bases, and the junction held 15 bases outside the gene matches. CDR1 is LNHNV, CDR2 YYDKDF, per germline (reference sequence). CDR3 DNA: TGTGCCACCAGTCGACCTCCCGACAGGGAAAGGTCACCCCTCCACTTT. It is translated as CATSRPPDRERSPLHF.

The chain combines TRBV7-3 with TRBJ2-3; D is possibly TRBD2 (6 bases). The V gene lost 2 bases and the J gene lost 0 bases, with 12 bases spanning the gap. The CDR3 covers 16 residues. Germline V gene lookup returns CDR1 SGHTA and CDR2 FQGTGA. The CDR3 nucleotides are TGTGCCAGCAGCTTATGGGTAGCGGAGAGCACAGATACGCAGTATTTT. Its translation: CASSLWVAESTDTQYF.

The chain recombines TRBV20-1 with TRBJ1-1, with a weak D call TRBD1 (5 bases). Trimming took 1 base from V and 2 from J, leaving 11 bases between them. The CDR3 consists of 14 residues. Germline CDR1 and CDR2: DFQATT and SNEGSKA (reference sequence). The CDR3 is CSARVAGLNTEAFF. The CDR3 region has the DNA TGCAGTGCTAGAGTGGCAGGGTTAAACACTGAAGCTTTCTTT.

The V gene is TRBV12-3 or TRBV12-4, the J gene TRBJ2-7; no reliable D call. The ends were cut back, 5 bases at V and 4 bases at J, with 9 bases in the middle. CDR3 length equals 12 residues. The CDR3 DNA reads TGTGCCAGCAGTAGGAATGAATACGAGCAGTACTTC. This codes for CASSRNEYEQYF.

This chain links TRBV9 with TRBJ2-3; 7 bases align to TRBD1. The junction had 11 bases not matched to a gene; V was cut back by 3 bases and J by 4 bases. The CDR3 covers 16 residues. Germline V gene data show CDR1 as SGDLS and CDR2 as YYNGEE. The CDR3 here is CASSEGDRVLPDTQYF. The CDR3 DNA sequence: TGTGCCAGCAGCGAGGGGGACAGAGTCCTTCCAGATACGCAGTATTTT.

V is TRBV29-1 and J is TRBJ2-1, with TRBD2 matching over 8 bases. V shed 4 bases and J 2 bases; nucleotides not matched to a gene: 4. This CDR3 is built from 14 residues. Germline V gives CDR1 SQVTM, CDR2 ANQGSEA. The CDR3 nucleotides read TGCAGCGTTGGGACGGGGGGGCCCTACAATGAGCAGTTCTTC. It specifies CSVGTGGPYNEQFF.

The genes are TRBV27 and TRBJ1-6; D ambiguous. The germline V gene has CDR1 MNHEY and CDR2 SMNVEV (reference sequence). The CDR3 spans 12 residues. The V end was cut by 6 bases, the J end by 10 bases, with 10 bases between. The CDR3 bases are TGTGCCAGCAGCCGCCTCGGGTCACCCCTCCACTTT. It specifies CASSRLGSPLHF.

This chain links TRBV7-9 with TRBJ2-4; D call uncertain. The CDR3 is made up of 16 amino acids. CDR1 and CDR2 (germline): SEHNR, FQNEAQ (reference sequence). Trimming stripped 0 bases from V and 2 bases from J, with 11 bases between. The CDR3 spells CASSLALGQSKNIQYF. The CDR3 region has the DNA TGTGCCAGCAGCTTAGCATTAGGGCAGTCCAAAAACATTCAGTACTTC. The entire variable domain, with the rest obtained from reference TRBV7-9 and TRBJ2-4, is as follows: DTGVSQNPRHKITKRGQNVTFRCDPISEHNRLYWYRQTLGQGPEFLTYFQNEAQLEKSRLLSDRFSAERPKGSFSTLEIQRTEQGDSAMYLCASSLALGQSKNIQYFGAGTRLSVL.

The chain uses TRBV27 and TRBJ1-1; D is undetermined. The CDR3 contains 13 residues. From germline, CDR1 is MNHEY and CDR2 SMNVEV (reference sequence). Trimming removed 3 bases at V and 3 bases at J, with 8 bases between. The chain's CDR3 is CASSFFKDTEAFF. For the CDR3, the DNA is TGTGCCAGCAGTTTTTTTAAGGACACTGAAGCTTTCTTT.

V gene TRBV7-2 combines with J gene TRBJ2-5, with D perhaps being TRBD1 or TRBD2 (6 bases each). This CDR3 is built from 14 residues. CDR1 and CDR2 from the germline V gene are SGHTA and FQGNSA. With 7 bases removed from V and 5 bases from J, the gap between germline ends came to 17 bases. The CDR3: CASNREVLGETQYF. CDR3 coding DNA: TGTGCCAGCAACAGGGAGGTTTTGGGGGAGACCCAGTACTTC. Using reference TRBV7-2 and TRBJ2-5 for the parts outside the CDR3, the full variable domain is GAGVSQSPSNKVTEKGKDVELRCDPISGHTALYWYRQSLGQGLEFLIYFQGNSAPDKSGLPSDRFSAERTGGSVSTLTIQRTQQEDSAVYLCASNREVLGETQYFGPGTRLLVL.

The J gene is TRBJ1-1, the V gene TRBV20-1; no reliable D call. The ends were cut back, 2 bases at V and 1 base at J, with 14 bases in the middle. The CDR3 spans 15 residues. Per the germline V gene, CDR1 is DFQATT and CDR2 is SNEGSKA (reference sequence). The CDR3 is CSARPLKVKNTEAFF. CDR3 bases: TGCAGTGCTAGACCCCTAAAGGTAAAGAACACTGAAGCTTTCTTT.

This clonotype was seen only once. This chain connects TRBV5-1 to TRBJ2-7, with D possibly called TRBD1 or TRBD2 (6 bases each). The CDR3 covers 14 residues. Trimming shortened V by 4 bases and J by 6 bases, and 17 bases separated the two germline ends. Germline-derived CDR1 and CDR2 are SGHRS and YFSETQ. The chain's CDR3 is CASSPGGASGEQYV. The CDR3 DNA reads TGCGCCAGCAGCCCCGGGGGCGCGTCGGGCGAGCAGTACGTC.

This chain links TRBV20-1 with TRBJ2-3, with D uncertain. This CDR3 region has 14 residues. Germline V gene lookup returns CDR1 DFQATT and CDR2 SNEGSKA (reference sequence). V lost 3 bases to trimming and J lost 3 bases, with 13 bases between them. This CDR3 is CSARGPRPTDTQYF. Here the CDR3 DNA reads TGCAGTGCTAGGGGCCCCCGACCTACAGATACGCAGTATTTT.

The chain has TRBV5-1 and TRBJ1-6, with a tentative D call TRBD1 (6 bases). This CDR3 has 16 residues. Germline assignment: CDR1 SGHRS and CDR2 YFSETQ. V was pared by 3 bases and J by 0 bases, with 10 bases between. For the CDR3, the DNA is TGCGCCAGCAGCTCCGGACAGAGCTCCTATAATTCACCCCTCCACTTT. Its protein is CASSSGQSSYNSPLHF. Looking up the rest from reference TRBV5-1 and TRBJ1-6 gives the full variable domain: KAGVTQTPRYLIKTRGQQVTLSCSPISGHRSVSWYQQTPGQGLQFLFEYFSETQRNKGNFPGRFSGRQFSNSRSEMNVSTLELGDSALYLCASSSGQSSYNSPLHFGNGTRLTVT.

The chain carries TRBV6-1 and TRBJ1-6; D not resolved. CDR3 length equals 14 residues. Trimming removed 7 bases at V and 7 bases at J, with 14 bases between. Germline lookup yields CDR1 MNHNS and CDR2 SASEGT. CDR3 amino acids: CASTPLRENSPLHF. CDR3 DNA: TGTGCCAGCACCCCTTTGAGGGAAAATTCACCCCTCCACTTT.

This sequence joins TRBV28 and TRBJ1-2; D gene uncertain. Trimming shortened V by 6 bases and J by 5 bases, and 13 bases separated the two germline ends. The germline V gene encodes CDR1 MDHEN and CDR2 SYDVKM. The CDR3 has 13 residues. The CDR3: CASSRTAVYGYTF. The DNA for the CDR3 is TGTGCCAGCAGCCGGACGGCTGTGTATGGCTACACCTTC.

This chain joins TRBV21-1 and TRBJ2-1; TRBD1 is the table's D call and was not checked against the DNA. TRBV21-1 is listed as a pseudogene. This CDR3 is 15 amino acids long. DNA for the CDR3: TGTGCCAGCAGCAGTGGCGGGGACACTTACAATGAGCAGTTCTTC. This encodes CASSSGGDTYNEQFF.

A single count supports this clonotype. The J gene is TRBJ1-3, the V gene TRBV5-1; no clear D gene. The ends were cut back, 2 bases at V and 0 bases at J, with 6 bases in the middle. This CDR3 comprises 14 residues. Germline lookup yields CDR1 SGHRS and CDR2 YFSETQ. This CDR3 is CASSFETSGNTIYF. DNA for the CDR3: TGCGCCAGCAGCTTTGAGACCTCTGGAAACACCATATATTTT.

The rearrangement joins TRBV15 to TRBJ1-4, with 10 bases fitting TRBD1. CDR1 and CDR2 (germline): LNHNV, YYDKDF (reference sequence). Trimming cost V 5 bases and J 7 bases; bases outside gene matches: 4. CDR3 length: 14 amino acids. The CDR3 coding sequence is TGTGCCACCAGCCTGACAGGGGGCCTTGAAAAACTGTTTTTT. It specifies CATSLTGGLEKLFF.

This clonotype was observed once. V gene TRBV7-2 combines with J gene TRBJ1-4, with 9 nucleotides matching TRBD1. The V segment lost 3 bases and the J segment 5 bases; nucleotides outside the gene matches: 4. There are 15 residues in the CDR3. Germline loops: CDR1 SGHTA, CDR2 FQGNSA. In nucleotides, the CDR3 is TGTGCCAGCAGCTTTCGCGGGACAGGGAATGAAAAACTGTTTTTT. Translating it yields CASSFRGTGNEKLFF.

The chain recombines TRBV7-9 with TRBJ2-2, with 7 nucleotides matching TRBD1. Germline CDR1 SEHNR, CDR2 FQNEAQ (reference sequence). The V and J ends lost 5 bases and 3 bases, in that order; junction bases with no gene match: 6. The CDR3 totals 15 residues. The CDR3 is CASSHGTAYTGELFF. CDR3 coding DNA: TGTGCCAGCAGCCACGGGACAGCCTACACCGGGGAGCTGTTTTTT. The entire variable domain, with the rest obtained from reference TRBV7-9 and TRBJ2-2, is as follows: DTGVSQNPRHKITKRGQNVTFRCDPISEHNRLYWYRQTLGQGPEFLTYFQNEAQLEKSRLLSDRFSAERPKGSFSTLEIQRTEQGDSAMYLCASSHGTAYTGELFFGEGSRLTVL.

The chain uses TRBV19 and TRBJ1-1, with D uncertain. CDR3 size: 13 residues. The V and J ends lost 6 bases and 1 base respectively, with 9 bases between them. Germline V gene sequence: CDR1 LNHDA, CDR2 SQIVND (reference sequence). DNA for the CDR3: TGTGCCAGTAGGGACGCGGGGAACACTGAAGCTTTCTTT. Translation gives CASRDAGNTEAFF.

The chain couples TRBV14 to TRBJ2-1; 9 bases are shared with TRBD1. V gave up 3 bases and J gave up 8 bases; unmatched junction bases: 5. CDR3 size: 14 residues. Germline assignment: CDR1 SGHDN and CDR2 FVKESK. The CDR3 here is CASSQIQGADEQFF. The CDR3 nucleotides read TGTGCCAGCAGCCAGATACAGGGGGCCGATGAGCAGTTCTTC.

The genes are TRBV3-1 and TRBJ2-5; 10 bases fit TRBD2. The CDR3 covers 17 residues. Germline V gives CDR1 LGHDT, CDR2 YNNKEL (reference sequence). V dropped 4 bases and J dropped 2; count of bases not matched to a gene: 10. CDR3 sequence reads: CASSPGVAGGLQETQYF. In DNA form, the CDR3 reads TGTGCCAGCAGCCCCGGGGTAGCGGGGGGCCTACAAGAGACCCAGTACTTC.

The chain has TRBV5-1 and TRBJ1-1; D is uncertain. The CDR3 spans 15 residues. Per the germline V gene, CDR1 is SGHRS and CDR2 is YFSETQ. V gave up 1 base and J gave up 5 bases, with 15 bases separating them. The CDR3 region has the DNA TGCGCCAGCAGCTTGACGAGGACCAAGGGAACTGAAGCTTTCTTT. Its protein is CASSLTRTKGTEAFF.

The V gene is TRBV6-5, the J gene TRBJ1-6; D is perhaps TRBD1 (6 bases). The CDR3 loop spans 14 amino acids. V lost 5 bases, J lost 1 base, and 6 bases lay in between. Germline V gene sequence: CDR1 MNHEY, CDR2 SVGAGI. The CDR3 coding sequence is TGTGCCAGCAGTCAGGGGTCCTATAATTCACCCCTCCACTTT. Protein sequence: CASSQGSYNSPLHF.

Written as DNA, the CDR3 is TGTGCCAGCAGCTTAGAAGGGGCGTCACTTAACTATGGCTACACCTTC. Encoded protein: CASSLEGASLNYGYTF. This rearrangement joins TRBV7-2 to TRBJ1-2; D possibly corresponds to TRBD1 (5 bases). Looked up from germline, CDR1 is SGHTA and CDR2 is FQGNSA. There are 16 residues in the CDR3. The V gene lost 1 base and the J gene lost 1 base, with 13 bases spanning the gap.

This CDR3 is CASSYSLPMNTEAFF. The CDR3 bases are TGTGCCAGCAGTTACTCGCTACCCATGAACACTGAAGCTTTCTTT. The rearrangement uses TRBV6-5 and TRBJ1-1; D gene ambiguous. Trimming took off 0 bases at V and 0 bases at J, with 8 bases between the two ends. The CDR3 is made up of 15 amino acids. Per germline, CDR1 MNHEY and CDR2 SVGAGI.

V usage is TRBV12-3 or TRBV12-4 and J usage is TRBJ2-2; D tentatively fits TRBD1 or TRBD2 (5 bases each). CDR3 length equals 12 residues. V lost 2 bases and J 12 bases, leaving 10 bases between the germline ends. DNA of the CDR3: TGTGCCAGCAGTTTATTCCGGGACCAGCTGTTTTTT. It encodes CASSLFRDQLFF.